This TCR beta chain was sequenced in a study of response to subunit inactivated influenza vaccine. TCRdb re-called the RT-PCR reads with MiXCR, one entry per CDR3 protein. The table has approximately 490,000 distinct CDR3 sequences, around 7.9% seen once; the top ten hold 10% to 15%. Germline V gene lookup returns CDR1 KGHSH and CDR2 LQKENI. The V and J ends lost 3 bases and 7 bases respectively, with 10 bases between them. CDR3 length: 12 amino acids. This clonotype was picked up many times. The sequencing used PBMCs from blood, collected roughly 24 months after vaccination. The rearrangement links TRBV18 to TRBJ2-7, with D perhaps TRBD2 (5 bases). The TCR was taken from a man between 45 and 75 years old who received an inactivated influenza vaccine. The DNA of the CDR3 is TGTGCCAGCTCACCGAACGGAGGTGAGCAGTACTTC. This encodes CASSPNGGEQYF.